The text below deals with one T cell receptor beta chain. It was with 60 Vbeta and 13 Jbeta primers that the PCR ran. Assay: immunoSEQ multiplex PCR; the TCRdb copy retains only in-frame clones and omits some. The sample has 130,000 to 150,000 clones; about 80% are singletons. This specimen belongs to a study of cytomegalovirus exposure and HLA in healthy donors. Across the whole study: Most genotyped donors, roughly 83% of fewer than 400, had Caucasian-associated genetic ancestry.

Germline CDR1 is MNHEY and CDR2 is SMNVEV (reference sequence). V lost 5 bases and J lost 9; bases outside the gene matches: 5. This CDR3 is 14 amino acids long. The specimen was PBMCs. The chain combines TRBV27 with TRBJ1-6, with 9 bases matching TRBD1. This receptor was identified in a male donor in good health and CMV-seronegative. DNA of the CDR3: TGTGCCAGCAGTCTAGGGACAGGGCTTTCACCCCTCCACTTT. Amino acids: CASSLGTGLSPLHF.